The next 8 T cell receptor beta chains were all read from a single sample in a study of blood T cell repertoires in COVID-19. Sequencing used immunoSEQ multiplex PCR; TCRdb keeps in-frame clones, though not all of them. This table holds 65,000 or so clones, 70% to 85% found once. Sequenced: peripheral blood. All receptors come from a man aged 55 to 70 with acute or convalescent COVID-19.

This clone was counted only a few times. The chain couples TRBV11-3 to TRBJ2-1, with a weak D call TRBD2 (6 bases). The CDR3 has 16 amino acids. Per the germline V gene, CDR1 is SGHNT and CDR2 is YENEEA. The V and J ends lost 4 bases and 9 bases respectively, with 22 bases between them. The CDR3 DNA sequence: TGTGCCAGCAGCTCCCCGGAGGGACGGGGTAGGGGTGAGCAGTTCTTC. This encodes CASSSPEGRGRGEQFF.

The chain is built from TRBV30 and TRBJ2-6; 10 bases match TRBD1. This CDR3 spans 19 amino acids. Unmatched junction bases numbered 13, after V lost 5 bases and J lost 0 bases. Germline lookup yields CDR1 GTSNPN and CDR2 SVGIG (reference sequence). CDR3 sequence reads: CAWGLDRDRGRSGANVLTF. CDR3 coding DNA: TGTGCCTGGGGTTTGGACCGGGACAGGGGACGCTCTGGGGCCAACGTCCTGACTTTC. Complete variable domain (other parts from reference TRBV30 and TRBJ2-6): SQTIHQWPATLVQPVGSPLSLECTVEGTSNPNLYWYRQAAGRGLQLLFYSVGIGQISSEVPQNLSASRPQDRQFILSSKKLLLSDSGFYLCAWGLDRDRGRSGANVLTFGAGSRLTVL.

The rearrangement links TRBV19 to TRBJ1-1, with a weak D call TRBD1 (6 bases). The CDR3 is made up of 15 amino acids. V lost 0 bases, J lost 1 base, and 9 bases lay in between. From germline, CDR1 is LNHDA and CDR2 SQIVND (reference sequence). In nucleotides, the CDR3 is TGTGCCAGTAGTATAGATCGGGGGGCGAACACTGAAGCTTTCTTT. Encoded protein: CASSIDRGANTEAFF.

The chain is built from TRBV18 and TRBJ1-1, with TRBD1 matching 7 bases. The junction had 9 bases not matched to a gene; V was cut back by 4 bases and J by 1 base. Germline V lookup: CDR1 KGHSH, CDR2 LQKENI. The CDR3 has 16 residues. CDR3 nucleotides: TGTGCCAGCTCACTCCTCCAGGGGGTAGGGAACACTGAAGCTTTCTTT. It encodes CASSLLQGVGNTEAFF.

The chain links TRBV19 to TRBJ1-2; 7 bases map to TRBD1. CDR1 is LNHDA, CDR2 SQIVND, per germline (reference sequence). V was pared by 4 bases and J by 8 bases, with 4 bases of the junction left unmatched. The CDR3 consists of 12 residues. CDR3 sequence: CASSKTGVGYTF. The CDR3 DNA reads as TGTGCCAGTAGTAAAACAGGGGTCGGCTACACCTTC.

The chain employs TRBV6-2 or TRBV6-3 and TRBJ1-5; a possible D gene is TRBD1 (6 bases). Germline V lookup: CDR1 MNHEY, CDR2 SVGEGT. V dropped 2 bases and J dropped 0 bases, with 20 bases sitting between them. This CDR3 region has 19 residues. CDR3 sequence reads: CASSYRPDRWWNSNQPQHF. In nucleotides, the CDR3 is TGTGCCAGCAGTTACCGACCCGACAGGTGGTGGAATAGCAATCAGCCCCAGCATTTT.

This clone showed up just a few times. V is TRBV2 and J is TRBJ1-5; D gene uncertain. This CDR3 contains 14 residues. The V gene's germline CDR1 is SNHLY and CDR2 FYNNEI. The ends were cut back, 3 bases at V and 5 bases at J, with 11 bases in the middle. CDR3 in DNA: TGTGCCAGCAGTGACTGGGAGGTTGATCAGCCCCAGCATTTT. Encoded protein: CASSDWEVDQPQHF.

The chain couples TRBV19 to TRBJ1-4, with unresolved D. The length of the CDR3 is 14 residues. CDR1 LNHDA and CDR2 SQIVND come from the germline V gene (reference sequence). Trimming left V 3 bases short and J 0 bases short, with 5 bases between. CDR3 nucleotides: TGTGCCAGTAGTATCAGTGCAACTAATGAAAAACTGTTTTTT. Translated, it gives CASSISATNEKLFF.